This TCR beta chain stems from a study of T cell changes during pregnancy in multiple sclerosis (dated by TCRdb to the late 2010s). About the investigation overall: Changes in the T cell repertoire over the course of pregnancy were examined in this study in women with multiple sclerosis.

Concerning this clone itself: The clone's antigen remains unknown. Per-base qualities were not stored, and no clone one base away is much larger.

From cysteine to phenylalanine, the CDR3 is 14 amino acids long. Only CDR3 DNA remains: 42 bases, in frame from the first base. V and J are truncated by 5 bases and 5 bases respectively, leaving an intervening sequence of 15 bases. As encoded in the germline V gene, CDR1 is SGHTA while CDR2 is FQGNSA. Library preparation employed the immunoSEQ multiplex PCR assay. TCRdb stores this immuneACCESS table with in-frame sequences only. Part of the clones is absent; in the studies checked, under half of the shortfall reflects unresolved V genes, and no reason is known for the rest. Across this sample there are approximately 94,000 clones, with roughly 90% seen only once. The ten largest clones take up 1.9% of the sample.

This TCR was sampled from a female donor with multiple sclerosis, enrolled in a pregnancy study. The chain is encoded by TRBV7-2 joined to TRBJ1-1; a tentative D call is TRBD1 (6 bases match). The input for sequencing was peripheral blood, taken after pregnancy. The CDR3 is CASSRVAGATEAFF. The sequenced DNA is TGTGCCAGCAGCCGGGTCGCAGGGGCTACTGAAGCTTTCTTT.